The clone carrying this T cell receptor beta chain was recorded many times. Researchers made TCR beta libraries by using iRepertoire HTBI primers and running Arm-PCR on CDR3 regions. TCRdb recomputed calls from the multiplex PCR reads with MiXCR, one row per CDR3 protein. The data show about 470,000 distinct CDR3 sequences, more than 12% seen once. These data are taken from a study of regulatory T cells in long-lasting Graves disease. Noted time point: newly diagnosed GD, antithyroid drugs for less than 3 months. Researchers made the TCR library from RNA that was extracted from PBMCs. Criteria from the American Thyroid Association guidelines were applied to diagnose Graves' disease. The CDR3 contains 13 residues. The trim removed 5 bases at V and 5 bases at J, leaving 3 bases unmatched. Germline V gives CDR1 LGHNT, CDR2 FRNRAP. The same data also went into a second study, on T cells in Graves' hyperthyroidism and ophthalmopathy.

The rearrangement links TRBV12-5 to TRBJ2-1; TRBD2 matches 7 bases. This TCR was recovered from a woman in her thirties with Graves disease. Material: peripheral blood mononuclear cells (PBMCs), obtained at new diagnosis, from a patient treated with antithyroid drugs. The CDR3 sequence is CASGGGTNNEQFF. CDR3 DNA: TGTGCTAGTGGTGGCGGGACTAACAATGAGCAGTTCTTC.